This is a list of T cell receptor beta chains from one sample in a study of T cell responses to AZD1222 COVID-19 vaccine. Here immunoSEQ multiplex PCR was the method, and the copy in TCRdb shows in-frame clones only, minus some. The repertoire holds 100,000 to 150,000 clones, 86% seen once, with under 25% in the top ten. The sequenced sample was peripheral blood, obtained on day 0 of AZD1222 vaccination. The receptors shown here come from an adult in good health. Each CDR3 is given with its conserved first and last residue. A D gene is named only where the DNA matches it firmly. Clone size is not always given. Where it is, it says once, few, many or a class for expanded clones.

D gene	V gene	clone size	J gene	CDR3 protein	CDR3 DNA
TRBD2	TRBV6-5	NA	TRBJ2-1	CASSYLSLASEQFF	TGTGCCAGCAGTTACCTATCACTAGCGTCTGAGCAGTTCTTC
TRBD1	TRBV19	NA	TRBJ1-5	CASSRGDRSNQPQHF	TGTGCCAGTAGTCGTGGGGACAGGTCTAATCAGCCCCAGCATTTT
TRBD1	TRBV19	NA	TRBJ1-2	CASSTFLRGENGYTF	TGTGCCAGTAGTACCTTCCTCAGGGGGGAGAATGGCTACACCTTC
NA	TRBV27	NA	TRBJ2-2	CACPLVPDTGELFF	TGTGCCTGTCCCCTAGTCCCTGACACCGGGGAGCTGTTTTTT
NA	TRBV29-1	NA	TRBJ1-1	CSVEVPGQAFF	TGCAGCGTTGAAGTTCCAGGGCAGGCTTTCTTT
TRBD2	TRBV7-2	NA	TRBJ2-1	CASSFSGGKSNEQFF	TGTGCCAGCAGCTTTAGCGGGGGGAAGTCAAATGAGCAGTTCTTC
NA	TRBV3-1/TRBV3-2	NA	TRBJ1-5	CASSQAGGPSNQPQHF	TGTGCCAGCAGCCAAGCCGGCGGGCCAAGCAATCAGCCCCAGCATTTT
NA	TRBV18	NA	TRBJ2-7	CASSPPDNYEQYF	TGTGCCAGCTCACCACCAGACAACTACGAGCAGTACTTC
NA	TRBV2	NA	TRBJ1-5	CASRFSRGAPQHF	TGTGCCAGCAGGTTCAGCCGGGGGGCGCCCCAGCATTTT
NA	TRBV5-1	NA	TRBJ1-1	CASSGGTPNTEAFF	TGCGCCAGCAGCGGCGGGACACCGAACACTGAAGCTTTCTTT
NA	TRBV7-8	few	TRBJ1-5	CASSQGESAYSNQPQHF	TGTGCCAGCAGCCAAGGTGAATCGGCATATAGCAATCAGCCCCAGCATTTT
NA	TRBV19	NA	TRBJ2-7	CASRRFGSSSEQYF	TGTGCCAGCCGTCGGTTCGGCAGTTCAAGCGAGCAGTACTTC
NA	TRBV21-1	NA	TRBJ2-3	CASSKGFEPADTQYF	TGTGCCAGCAGCAAAGGGTTCGAGCCCGCAGATACGCAGTATTTT
NA	TRBV4-3	NA	TRBJ1-4	CASSQKFGGSTEKLFF	TGCGCCAGCAGCCAAAAATTCGGGGGGTCGACTGAAAAACTGTTTTTT
TRBD1	TRBV5-1	NA	TRBJ2-5	CASSSGTEGETQYF	TGCGCCAGCAGCTCCGGGACAGAAGGGGAGACCCAGTACTTC
NA	TRBV7-2	NA	TRBJ2-5	CASSLRTGPQETQYF	TGTGCCAGCAGCTTAAGGACGGGCCCCCAAGAGACCCAGTACTTC
NA	TRBV7-2	NA	TRBJ2-1	CASRSENGINEQFF	TGTGCCAGCAGATCTGAGAACGGAATCAATGAGCAGTTCTTC
NA	TRBV11-2	NA	TRBJ2-7	CASSSQAGVHLRGYF	TGTGCCAGCAGCTCGCAAGCCGGGGTCCACCTCCGTGGATACTTC
TRBD1	TRBV7-2	NA	TRBJ2-7	CASSWTGTGDFYEQYF	TGTGCCAGCAGCTGGACAGGGACAGGGGACTTCTACGAGCAGTACTTC
NA	TRBV7-2	NA	TRBJ2-5	CASSFQGATQETQYF	TGTGCCAGCAGCTTCCAGGGTGCGACCCAAGAGACCCAGTACTTC
NA	TRBV6-1	NA	TRBJ2-1	CASSELSGGGNEQFF	TGTGCCAGCAGTGAATTATCAGGTGGGGGCAATGAGCAGTTCTTC
NA	TRBV11-3	once	TRBJ2-1	CASSLGGFYEQFF	TGTGCCAGCAGCTTAGGGGGTTTCTATGAGCAGTTCTTC
NA	TRBV20-1	NA	TRBJ1-2	CSASNGGEVYGYTF	TGCAGTGCTAGTAACGGGGGGGAAGTCTATGGCTACACCTTC
TRBD1	TRBV3-1/TRBV3-2	NA	TRBJ2-1	CASSLRTGGPNEQFF	TGTGCCAGCAGCCTTCGGACAGGGGGCCCCAATGAGCAGTTCTTC
NA	TRBV7-2	NA	TRBJ1-2	CASSLDSRSGYGYTF	TGTGCCAGCAGCTTAGACAGCCGAAGCGGCTATGGCTACACCTTC
NA	TRBV12-3/TRBV12-4	NA	TRBJ2-5	CATGRLHQETQYF	TGTGCCACCGGGCGGCTCCACCAAGAGACCCAGTACTTC
TRBD1	TRBV2	NA	TRBJ1-1	CASSDRGTEAFF	TGTGCCAGCAGCGACAGGGGAACTGAAGCTTTCTTT
TRBD1	TRBV18	NA	TRBJ1-5	CASSPGTGFRQPQHF	TGTGCCAGCTCCCCCGGGACAGGGTTTCGGCAGCCCCAGCATTTT
NA	TRBV19	NA	TRBJ2-1	CASNLQFSYNEQFF	TGTGCCAGTAATCTACAGTTCTCCTACAATGAGCAGTTCTTC
NA	TRBV3-1/TRBV3-2	NA	TRBJ1-1	CASSQGDTVGTEAFF	TGTGCCAGCAGCCAAGGTGATACAGTTGGCACTGAAGCTTTCTTT
NA	TRBV18	NA	TRBJ2-2	CASSPNPRPSTGELFF	TGTGCCAGCTCCCCTAATCCACGACCCAGCACCGGGGAGCTGTTTTTT
NA	TRBV6-5	NA	TRBJ2-3	CASSRTYTDTQYF	TGTGCCAGCAGTCGGACCTACACAGATACGCAGTATTTT